A selection of T cell receptor beta chains follows, all from one sample in a study of blood T cell repertoires in COVID-19. Clones were sequenced by immunoSEQ multiplex PCR, and TCRdb holds only the in-frame ones, with some missing. Of 250,000 or so clones listed, approximately 89% are singletons. The specimen was peripheral blood. Source of these receptors: a middle-aged man with active or convalescent COVID-19. CDR3s include the opening cysteine and the closing phenylalanine or tryptophan. A D gene is named only where the DNA matches it firmly. Only some rows state a clone size, as once, few, many or a class for expanded clones.

>.|.|TRBJ2-5|TRBV30
TGTGCCTGGATGACGGGAGAGACCCAGTACTTC
CAWMTGETQYF
>TRBD1|once|TRBJ2-7|TRBV19
TGTGCCAGTAGTATAAAAGGGACAGGGGACTACTCCTACGAGCAGTACTTC
CASSIKGTGDYSYEQYF
>TRBD1|.|TRBJ1-1|TRBV30
TGTGCCCTGGACAGGGGGCTGGACACTGAAGCTTTCTTT
CALDRGLDTEAFF
>.|.|TRBJ1-3|TRBV7-2
TGTGCCAGCAGCTCCCTGGCTTTCTCTGGAAACACCATATATTTT
CASSSLAFSGNTIYF
>.|.|TRBJ1-5|TRBV21-1
TGTGCCAGCAGAAGGAGGGGTCAGCCCCAGCATTTT
CASRRRGQPQHF
>TRBD2|.|TRBJ2-1|TRBV6-2/TRBV6-3
TGTGCCAGCAGCCGGGGATCACTAGCGGGAGGGCCTGGTGAGCAGTTCTTC
CASSRGSLAGGPGEQFF
>.|.|TRBJ1-5|TRBV3-1/TRBV3-2
TGTGCCAGCAGCCAAGCGAGTTCGCAAGATCAGCCCCAGCATTTT
CASSQASSQDQPQHF
>TRBD2|.|TRBJ2-7|TRBV6-4
TGTGCCAGCAGGGGAGCGGGGGCCATCCACGAGCAGTACTTC
CASRGAGAIHEQYF
>.|.|TRBJ1-4|TRBV11-2
TGTGCCAGCAGATTGACGGGGAAGGAAAAACTGTTTTTT
CASRLTGKEKLFF
>TRBD1|.|TRBJ1-6|TRBV9
TGTGCCAGCAGCAACCGGACAGGGAGATATTCACCCCTCCACTTT
CASSNRTGRYSPLHF
>.|.|TRBJ1-6|TRBV2
TGTGCCAGCAGTACAGGGTATAATTCACCCCTCCACTTT
CASSTGYNSPLHF
>.|few|TRBJ1-1|TRBV2
TGTGCCAGCAGGGGACTCACGGGCACTGAAGCTTTCTTT
CASRGLTGTEAFF
>TRBD2|once|TRBJ2-5|TRBV5-1
TGCGCCAGCAGCCCGGGGACTAGCGGGAGGGCAGAGACCCAGTACTTC
CASSPGTSGRAETQYF
>TRBD1|.|TRBJ2-7|TRBV7-3
TGTGCCAGTGGGACAGGGGGGTTCTACGAGCAGTACTTC
CASGTGGFYEQYF
>TRBD2|.|TRBJ2-5|TRBV11-1
TGTGCCAGCAGCTCTCGGGGGGGCCAAGAGACCCAGTACTTC
CASSSRGGQETQYF
>TRBD2|.|TRBJ2-1|TRBV11-3
TGTGCCAGCAGTCAACTAGCGGGAGGCTACAATGAGCAGTTCTTC
CASSQLAGGYNEQFF